Each of the 18 T cell receptor beta chains below was sequenced from the same sample in a study of T-cell reconstitution after alpha-beta-depleted transplantation in children. Preparation of the TCRbeta library involved a method that used unique molecular identifiers. TCRdb reanalysed the PCR reads using MiXCR and keeps one entry per CDR3 protein. The data contain about 210,000 distinct CDR3 sequences, under 20% of them singletons. The sample was PBMCs, mostly from graft donor cells, taken 360 days after TCRalphabeta/CD19-depleted stem cell transplant. The receptors derive from a male patient under 10 years old who had a stem cell transplant for acute lymphoblastic leukemia, so the T cells may come from the graft donor.

The sample holds a few counts of this clonotype. The CDR3 nucleotides read TGTGCCAGCAGGACTAGCGGGATTAGGAGCTCCTACGAGCAGTACTTC. Protein: CASRTSGIRSSYEQYF. The chain recombines TRBV6-1 with TRBJ2-7; TRBD2 matches at 11 bases. The J segment lost 0 bases and the V segment lost 6 bases, leaving 7 bases of the junction unmatched. The germline V gene encodes CDR1 MNHNS and CDR2 SASEGT. The CDR3 has 16 residues.

This clonotype showed up many times. The chain couples TRBV20-1 to TRBJ2-5; possibly TRBD1 or TRBD2 for D (5 bases each). CDR1 DFQATT and CDR2 SNEGSKA come from the germline V gene (reference sequence). This CDR3 region has 11 residues. The V gene lost 7 bases and the J gene lost 3 bases, with 9 bases spanning the gap. CDR3 DNA: TGCAGTGGGGGGAGCGAAGAGACCCAGTACTTC. Protein product: CSGGSEETQYF.

This clonotype was detected a few times. J is TRBJ2-7 and V is TRBV6-2 or TRBV6-3, with D tentatively TRBD2 (6 bases). Germline loops: CDR1 MNHEY, CDR2 SVGEGT. The CDR3 spans 14 residues. Trimming left V 6 bases short and J 0 bases short, with 12 bases between. The CDR3 nucleotides are TGTGCCAGCAGGCCAGCGGGTTCCTCCTACGAGCAGTACTTC. Translation gives CASRPAGSSYEQYF.

Comment on this clonotype: The CDR3 does not close with the conserved phenylalanine or tryptophan, likely indicating a read error. J is TRBJ1-1 and V is TRBV30, with TRBD1 as a possible D gene (5 bases). The germline V and J ends were trimmed by 4 bases and 2 bases, with 17 bases remaining between them. Germline CDR1 and CDR2: GTSNPN and SVGIG (reference sequence). The CDR3 is 15 residues long. CDR3 nucleotides: TGTGCCTGGACTCTCCCCTCCACAGGTAACACTGAAGCTTTCTAT. Translation: CAWTLPSTGNTEAFY.

This clonotype has just a few counts. The chain is built from TRBV7-6 and TRBJ2-7; weak D call: TRBD1 (6 bases). V lost 5 bases, J lost 2 bases, and 10 bases lay in between. The length of the CDR3 is 13 residues. Germline V lookup: CDR1 SGHVS, CDR2 FNYEAQ. CDR3 loop: CASSQGIPYEQYF. The CDR3 DNA reads as TGTGCCAGCAGCCAGGGGATTCCCTACGAGCAGTACTTC.

The chain is built from TRBV20-1 and TRBJ2-2; possibly TRBD1 or TRBD2 for D (6 bases each). The CDR3 totals 16 residues. CDR1 and CDR2 from the germline V gene are DFQATT and SNEGSKA (reference sequence). V lost 6 bases and J 5 bases, leaving 22 bases between the germline ends. The chain's CDR3 is CSAASSGAGVTGELFF. As DNA, the CDR3 is TGCAGTGCCGCATCTTCGGGGGCGGGTGTAACCGGGGAGCTGTTTTTT.

This chain uses TRBV5-1 with TRBJ1-1, with D possibly being TRBD1 (5 bases). Trimming left V 6 bases short and J 4 bases short, with 16 bases between. The CDR3 spans 14 residues. Germline V gene sequence: CDR1 SGHRS, CDR2 YFSETQ. DNA for the CDR3: TGCGCCAGCAAAAATGGGGACGGCGGCACTGAAGCTTTCTTT. This encodes CASKNGDGGTEAFF.

This clonotype occurred a few times. V gene TRBV25-1 combines with J gene TRBJ2-1; 7 nucleotides agree with TRBD2. The trim removed 0 bases at V and 0 bases at J, leaving 8 bases unmatched. This CDR3 spans 18 amino acids. Germline V gene data show CDR1 as MGHDK and CDR2 as SYGVNS. The chain's CDR3 is CASSEYLVGGSSYNEQFF. CDR3 coding DNA: TGTGCCAGCAGTGAATATCTAGTCGGCGGGAGCTCCTACAATGAGCAGTTCTTC.

This clonotype was recorded a few times. V gene TRBV20-1 combines with J gene TRBJ2-7, with unresolved D. CDR1 and CDR2 (germline): DFQATT, SNEGSKA (reference sequence). Between the trimmed V and J ends, which lost 3 bases and 3 bases, there was a span of 12 bases. The CDR3 covers 13 residues. The CDR3 protein is CSASRSSDYEQYF. The CDR3 nucleotides are TGCAGTGCTAGCCGGAGCTCCGACTACGAGCAGTACTTC.

This clonotype has more than one count but fewer than ten. The V and J genes are TRBV7-2 and TRBJ1-4; no reliable D call. Germline lookup yields CDR1 SGHTA and CDR2 FQGNSA. V lost 5 bases to trimming and J lost 3 bases, with 16 bases between them. This CDR3 has 16 amino acids. In nucleotides, the CDR3 is TGTGCCAGCAGCCCAGACGGGGTATACTCTAATGAAAAACTGTTTTTT. As protein: CASSPDGVYSNEKLFF. The variable domain in full, completed from reference TRBV7-2 and TRBJ1-4, reads GAGVSQSPSNKVTEKGKDVELRCDPISGHTALYWYRQSLGQGLEFLIYFQGNSAPDKSGLPSDRFSAERTGGSVSTLTIQRTQQEDSAVYLCASSPDGVYSNEKLFFGSGTQLSVL.

This clonotype has ten or more counts. The genes are TRBV29-1 and TRBJ2-1; 7 nucleotides match TRBD2. CDR3 length equals 16 residues. V lost 3 bases to trimming and J lost 4 bases; unmatched junction nucleotides: 12. Germline CDR1 is SQVTM and CDR2 is ANQGSEA. The CDR3 spells CSVEGVAGILYNEQFF. The CDR3 DNA follows: TGCAGCGTTGAGGGGGTAGCGGGCATCCTTTACAATGAGCAGTTCTTC.

This chain links TRBV27 with TRBJ2-4; D is unclear. In germline, CDR1 is MNHEY, CDR2 SMNVEV (reference sequence). The CDR3 is made up of 13 amino acids. Trimming removed 2 bases from V and 6 bases from J, with 8 bases in between. CDR3 region: CASSLRAGNIQYF. For the CDR3, the DNA is TGTGCCAGCAGTTTACGTGCAGGAAACATTCAGTACTTC.

This clonotype has a count of ten or more. The chain employs TRBV12-3 or TRBV12-4 and TRBJ1-5, with 10 bases identical to TRBD1. V dropped 8 bases and J dropped 3; count of bases not matched to a gene: 7. The CDR3 runs to 15 residues. CDR3 sequence: CASSTGTGDNQPQHF. The CDR3 DNA follows: TGTGCCAGCTCCACCGGGACAGGGGACAATCAGCCCCAGCATTTT.

This clonotype was recorded a few times. The genes are TRBV5-1 and TRBJ2-5, with TRBD2 identical over 8 bases. The CDR3 contains 14 residues. Germline CDR1 SGHRS, CDR2 YFSETQ. The V gene end was trimmed by 7 bases and the J gene end by 2 bases; junction bases not matched to a gene: 7. Here the CDR3 reads CASDFGTSQETQYF. The CDR3 DNA follows: TGCGCCAGCGACTTCGGGACTAGTCAAGAGACCCAGTACTTC.

This sequence joins TRBV10-3 and TRBJ1-4; possible D gene TRBD1, 6 bases. The germline V and J ends were trimmed by 0 bases and 3 bases, with 8 bases remaining between them. The germline V gene has CDR1 ENHRY and CDR2 SYGVKD. The CDR3 is 15 amino acids. The CDR3 spells CAISESRGSNEKLFF. CDR3 DNA: TGTGCCATCAGTGAGTCGAGGGGGTCTAATGAAAAACTGTTTTTT.

The V and J genes are TRBV10-2 and TRBJ1-5; D not certain. Germline loops: CDR1 WSHSY, CDR2 SAAADI. This CDR3 region has 13 residues. With 4 bases removed from V and 3 bases from J, the gap between germline ends came to 7 bases. CDR3 loop: CASSGQDNQPQHF. For the CDR3, the DNA is TGCGCCAGCAGTGGGCAGGACAATCAGCCCCAGCATTTT.

The rearrangement joins TRBV11-2 to TRBJ2-7; tentatively, D is TRBD1 (5 bases). This CDR3 is 16 amino acids long. Trimming cost V 1 base and J 2 bases, with 15 bases left between them. CDR1 and CDR2 from the germline V gene are SGHAT and FQNNGV. The DNA of the CDR3 is TGTGCCAGCAGCTTAGTCGGTCGCGCAGGGACCTACGAGCAGTACTTC. Translation gives CASSLVGRAGTYEQYF.

This clonotype was seen more than once but under ten times. The chain recombines TRBV7-2 with TRBJ2-7; D is perhaps TRBD1 (5 bases). The CDR3 extends over 15 amino acids. Germline lookup yields CDR1 SGHTA and CDR2 FQGNSA. The germline V and J ends were trimmed by 3 bases and 3 bases, with 15 bases remaining between them. This CDR3 is CASSFQGPTYYEQYF. For the CDR3, the DNA is TGTGCCAGCAGCTTTCAGGGCCCTACCTACTACGAGCAGTACTTC.